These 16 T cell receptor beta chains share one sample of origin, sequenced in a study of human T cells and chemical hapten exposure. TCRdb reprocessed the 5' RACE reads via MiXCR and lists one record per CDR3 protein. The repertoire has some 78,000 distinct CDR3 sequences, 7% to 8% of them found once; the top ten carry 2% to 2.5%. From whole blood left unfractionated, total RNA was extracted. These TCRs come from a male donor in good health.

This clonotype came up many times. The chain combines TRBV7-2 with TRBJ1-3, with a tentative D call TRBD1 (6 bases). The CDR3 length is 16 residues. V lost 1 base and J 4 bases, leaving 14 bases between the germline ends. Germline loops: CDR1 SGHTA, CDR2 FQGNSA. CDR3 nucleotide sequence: TGTGCCAGCAGCTTAGTCTCAGGGGTCCCAGGAAACACCATATATTTT. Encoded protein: CASSLVSGVPGNTIYF.

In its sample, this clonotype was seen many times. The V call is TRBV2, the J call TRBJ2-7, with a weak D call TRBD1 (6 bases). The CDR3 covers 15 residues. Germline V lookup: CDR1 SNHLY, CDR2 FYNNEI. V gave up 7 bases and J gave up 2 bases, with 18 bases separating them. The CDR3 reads CASTEGTGPPYEQYF. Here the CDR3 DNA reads TGTGCCAGCACCGAGGGAACAGGGCCTCCCTACGAGCAGTACTTC.

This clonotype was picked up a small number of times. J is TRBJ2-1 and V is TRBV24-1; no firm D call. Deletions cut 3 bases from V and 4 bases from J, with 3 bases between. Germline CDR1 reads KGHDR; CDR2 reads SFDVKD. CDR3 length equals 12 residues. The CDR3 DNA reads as TGTGCCACCAGTGATCCTTACAATGAGCAGTTCTTC. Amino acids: CATSDPYNEQFF.

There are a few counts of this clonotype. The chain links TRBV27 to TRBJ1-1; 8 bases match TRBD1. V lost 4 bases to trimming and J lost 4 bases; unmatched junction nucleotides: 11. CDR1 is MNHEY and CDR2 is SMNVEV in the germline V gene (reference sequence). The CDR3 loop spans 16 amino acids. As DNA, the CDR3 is TGTGCCAGCAGTTCGTTGGACAGGGACGGTCCCACTGAAGCTTTCTTT. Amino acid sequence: CASSSLDRDGPTEAFF.

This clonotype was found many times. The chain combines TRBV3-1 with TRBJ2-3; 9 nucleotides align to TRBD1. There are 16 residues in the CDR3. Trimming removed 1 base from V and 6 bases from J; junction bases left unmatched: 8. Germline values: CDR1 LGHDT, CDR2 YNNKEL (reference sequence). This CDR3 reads CASSQVAGQGRDTQYF. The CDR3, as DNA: TGTGCCAGCAGCCAAGTCGCGGGACAGGGACGGGATACGCAGTATTTT.

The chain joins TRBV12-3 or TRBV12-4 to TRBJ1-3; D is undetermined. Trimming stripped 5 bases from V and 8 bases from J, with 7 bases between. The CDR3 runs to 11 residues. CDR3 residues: CASSLRDTIYF. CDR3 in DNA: TGTGCCAGCAGTCTAAGGGACACCATATATTTT.

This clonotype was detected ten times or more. CDR3 amino acids: CASSQASGGVYGEQFF. In DNA, the CDR3 is TGCGCCAGCAGCCAAGCTAGCGGGGGTGTTTACGGTGAGCAGTTCTTC. The rearrangement links TRBV4-1 to TRBJ2-1; 10 nucleotides agree with TRBD2. J lost 9 bases, V lost 1 base, and 9 bases had no gene match. CDR1 MGHRA and CDR2 YSYEKL come from the germline V gene. This CDR3 has 16 residues.

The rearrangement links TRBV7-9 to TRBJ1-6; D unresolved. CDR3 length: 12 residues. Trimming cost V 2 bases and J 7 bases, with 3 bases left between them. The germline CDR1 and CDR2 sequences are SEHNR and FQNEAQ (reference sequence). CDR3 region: CASSLTNSPLHF. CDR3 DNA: TGTGCCAGCAGCTTAACGAATTCACCCCTCCACTTT.

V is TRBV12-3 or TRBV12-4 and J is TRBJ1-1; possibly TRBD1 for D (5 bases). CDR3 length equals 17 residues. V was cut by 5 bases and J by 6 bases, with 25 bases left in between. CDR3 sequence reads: CASSTRRGARRDAEAFF. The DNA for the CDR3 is TGTGCCAGCAGTACCCGACGAGGGGCCCGCAGAGACGCTGAAGCTTTCTTT.

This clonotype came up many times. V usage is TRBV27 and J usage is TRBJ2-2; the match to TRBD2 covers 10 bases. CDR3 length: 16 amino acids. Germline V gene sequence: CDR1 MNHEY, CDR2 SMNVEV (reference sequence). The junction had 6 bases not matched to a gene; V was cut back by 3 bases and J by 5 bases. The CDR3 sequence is CASSFASGSRTGELFF. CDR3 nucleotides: TGTGCCAGCAGTTTCGCTAGCGGGAGTAGAACCGGGGAGCTGTTTTTT.

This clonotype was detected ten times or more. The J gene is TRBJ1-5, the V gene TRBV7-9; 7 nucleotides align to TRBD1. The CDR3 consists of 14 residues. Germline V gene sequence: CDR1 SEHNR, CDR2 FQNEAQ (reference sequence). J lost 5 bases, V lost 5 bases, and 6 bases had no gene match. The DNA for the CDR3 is TGTGCCAGCAGCCCTGACAGGGTGGATCAGCCCCAGCATTTT. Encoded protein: CASSPDRVDQPQHF.

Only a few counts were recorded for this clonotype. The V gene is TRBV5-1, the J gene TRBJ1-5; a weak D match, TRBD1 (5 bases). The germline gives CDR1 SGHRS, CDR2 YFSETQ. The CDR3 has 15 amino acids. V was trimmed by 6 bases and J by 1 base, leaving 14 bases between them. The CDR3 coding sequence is TGCGCCAGCAAACAAACCCGGGACAGCAATCAGCCCCAGCATTTT. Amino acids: CASKQTRDSNQPQHF.

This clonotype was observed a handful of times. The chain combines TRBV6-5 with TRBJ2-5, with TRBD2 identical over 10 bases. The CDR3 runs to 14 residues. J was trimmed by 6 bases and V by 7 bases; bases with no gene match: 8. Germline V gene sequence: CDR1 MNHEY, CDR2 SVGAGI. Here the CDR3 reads CASTATSGMQTQYF. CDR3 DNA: TGTGCCAGCACGGCTACTAGCGGGATGCAGACCCAGTACTTC.

CDR3 sequence: CASSRRDNEYHIIQPQHF. For the CDR3, the DNA is TGTGCCAGCAGCCGCCGGGACAACGAGTACCATATTATCCAGCCCCAGCATTTT. The gene calls are TRBV5-6 and TRBJ1-5; weak D call: TRBD1 (6 bases). Trimming left V 4 bases short and J 7 bases short, with 27 bases between. Germline CDR1 SGHDT, CDR2 YYEEEE. This CDR3 has 18 residues.

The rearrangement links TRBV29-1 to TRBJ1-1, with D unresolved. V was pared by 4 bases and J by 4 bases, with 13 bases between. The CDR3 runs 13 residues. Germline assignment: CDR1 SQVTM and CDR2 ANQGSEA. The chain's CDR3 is CSVAGRARTEAFF. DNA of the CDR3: TGCAGCGTTGCAGGACGGGCCCGCACTGAAGCTTTCTTT.

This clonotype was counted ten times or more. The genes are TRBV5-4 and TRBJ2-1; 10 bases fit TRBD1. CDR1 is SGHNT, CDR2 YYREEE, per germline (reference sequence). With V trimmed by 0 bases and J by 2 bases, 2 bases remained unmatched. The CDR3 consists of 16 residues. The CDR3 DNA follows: TGTGCCAGCAGCTTGGGACAGGGGGCAACCTACAATGAGCAGTTCTTC. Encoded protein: CASSLGQGATYNEQFF. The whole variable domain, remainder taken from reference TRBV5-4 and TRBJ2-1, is ETGVTQSPTHLIKTRGQQVTLRCSSQSGHNTVSWYQQALGQGPQFIFQYYREEENGRGNFPPRFSGLQFPNYSSELNVNALELDDSALYLCASSLGQGATYNEQFFGPGTRLTVL.